The 15 T cell receptor beta chains reported below all come from one sample, sequenced in a study of blood T cell repertoires in COVID-19. Method: immunoSEQ multiplex PCR; TCRdb's copy keeps in-frame clones and lacks some. The sample lists roughly 350,000 clones; around 87% were seen once. Specimen: peripheral blood. All receptors derive from a woman aged 30 to 39 with COVID-19, enrolled during active disease.

The V gene is TRBV6-4, the J gene TRBJ2-2; 7 bases align to TRBD2. The CDR3 length is 15 residues. Trimming at V came to 6 bases and at J to 6 bases, leaving 10 bases not matched to a gene. Germline V gives CDR1 MRHNA, CDR2 SNTAGT. The CDR3 sequence is CASSPTGGVAGELFF. The CDR3 nucleotides are TGTGCCAGCAGCCCTACGGGGGGAGTCGCCGGGGAGCTGTTTTTT.

This chain links TRBV15 with TRBJ2-3; possible D gene TRBD2, 6 bases. The CDR3 length is 15 residues. CDR1 LNHNV and CDR2 YYDKDF come from the germline V gene (reference sequence). V lost 3 bases, J lost 3 bases, and 13 bases lay in between. The CDR3 region is CATSRGTHLTDTQYF. For the CDR3, the DNA is TGTGCCACCAGCAGGGGGACTCATTTGACAGATACGCAGTATTTT.

The V gene is TRBV5-4, the J gene TRBJ1-2; D is undetermined. The CDR3 runs to 12 residues. V dropped 5 bases and J dropped 4 bases, with 9 bases sitting between them. Germline V gene lookup returns CDR1 SGHNT and CDR2 YYREEE (reference sequence). The CDR3: CASSDGSYGYTF. The CDR3 DNA is TGTGCCAGCAGTGACGGGAGCTATGGCTACACCTTC. The whole variable domain, remainder taken from reference TRBV5-4 and TRBJ1-2, is ETGVTQSPTHLIKTRGQQVTLRCSSQSGHNTVSWYQQALGQGPQFIFQYYREEENGRGNFPPRFSGLQFPNYSSELNVNALELDDSALYLCASSDGSYGYTFGSGTRLTVV.

This sequence joins TRBV30 and TRBJ1-4; maybe TRBD1 (5 bases). Germline loops: CDR1 GTSNPN, CDR2 SVGIG (reference sequence). V lost 1 base and J 6 bases, leaving 18 bases between the germline ends. The CDR3 has 16 residues. The CDR3 DNA is TGTGCCTGGAGTGAGGACGTGGCGGGGCTTGATGAAAAACTGTTTTTT. Encoded protein: CAWSEDVAGLDEKLFF.

V is TRBV7-3 and J is TRBJ2-1, with 16 bases fitting TRBD2. The CDR3 totals 19 residues. Trimming at V came to 4 bases and at J to 7 bases, leaving 13 bases not matched to a gene. Germline-derived CDR1 and CDR2 are SGHTA and FQGTGA. For the CDR3, the DNA is TGTGCCAGCAGCTCAATGGGGGGACTAGCGGGAGGGTTACTAAATGAGCAGTTCTTC. The encoded protein is CASSSMGGLAGGLLNEQFF.

This chain joins TRBV19 and TRBJ2-4; 7 nucleotides align to TRBD2. The CDR3 is made up of 13 amino acids. The germline gives CDR1 LNHDA, CDR2 SQIVND (reference sequence). V trimming: 6 bases; J trimming: 4 bases; junction bases outside the gene matches: 3. The CDR3 region is CASRLAEKNIQYF. CDR3 coding DNA: TGTGCCAGTAGGCTAGCGGAGAAAAACATTCAGTACTTC.

CDR3 bases: TGTGCCAGCAGAGCGGGAGGTGCGGATACGCAGTATTTT. Residues: CASRAGGADTQYF. This rearrangement joins TRBV5-4 to TRBJ2-3; TRBD2 matches at 9 bases. The germline CDR1 and CDR2 sequences are SGHNT and YYREEE (reference sequence). This CDR3 has 13 amino acids. The junction had 4 bases not matched to a gene; V was cut back by 5 bases and J by 6 bases. Looking up the rest from reference TRBV5-4 and TRBJ2-3 gives the full variable domain: ETGVTQSPTHLIKTRGQQVTLRCSSQSGHNTVSWYQQALGQGPQFIFQYYREEENGRGNFPPRFSGLQFPNYSSELNVNALELDDSALYLCASRAGGADTQYFGPGTRLTVL.

The chain carries TRBV30 and TRBJ1-3; possibly TRBD1 for D (6 bases). Per the germline V gene, CDR1 is GTSNPN and CDR2 is SVGIG (reference sequence). The CDR3 has 14 residues. Trimming took 0 bases from V and 4 from J, leaving 10 bases between them. The CDR3 nucleotides read TGTGCCTGGAGTGTTGGGGGCCACGGAAACACCATATATTTT. Encoded protein: CAWSVGGHGNTIYF.

The gene calls are TRBV14 and TRBJ2-1, with D possibly being TRBD1 (6 bases). The V end was cut by 4 bases, the J end by 9 bases, with 7 bases between. The CDR3 sequence is 11 residues long. Germline V gene sequence: CDR1 SGHDN, CDR2 FVKESK. The CDR3 reads CASSLRGEQFF. For the CDR3, the DNA is TGTGCCAGCAGCCTCAGGGGTGAGCAGTTCTTC.

The V gene is TRBV28, the J gene TRBJ1-1, with a weak D call TRBD1 (5 bases). Trimming removed 3 bases at V and 7 bases at J, with 12 bases between. The germline V gene has CDR1 MDHEN and CDR2 SYDVKM. The CDR3 spans 13 residues. The CDR3 DNA follows: TGTGCCAGCAGTTTTGGGGGGGAGGGTGAAGCTTTCTTT. Residues: CASSFGGEGEAFF.

The gene calls are TRBV29-1 and TRBJ1-2; D is ambiguous. This CDR3 contains 13 residues. The germline V gene has CDR1 SQVTM and CDR2 ANQGSEA. V gave up 1 base and J gave up 3 bases, with 9 bases separating them. In DNA, the CDR3 is TGCAGCGTTGAAGGGGAGGGCTACTATGGCTACACCTTC. This codes for CSVEGEGYYGYTF.

This clone was seen just once. The V and J genes are TRBV5-1 and TRBJ2-5; 11 bases match TRBD2. After removal of 1 base from V and 3 bases from J, the junction contained 8 bases not matched to a gene. CDR1 and CDR2 from the germline V gene are SGHRS and YFSETQ. CDR3 length equals 17 residues. Here the CDR3 DNA reads TGCGCCAGCAGCTTGATTGGTATAGCGGGAGGGGAAGAGACCCAGTACTTC. It codes for CASSLIGIAGGEETQYF.

The rearrangement uses TRBV28 and TRBJ1-1; perhaps TRBD1 as D (5 bases). The CDR3 sequence is 14 residues long. From germline, CDR1 is MDHEN and CDR2 SYDVKM. Trimming stripped 5 bases from V and 5 bases from J, with 15 bases between. The DNA of the CDR3 is TGTGCCAGCAGTCTACTCGGGGGTAAGACTGAAGCTTTCTTT. Translating gives CASSLLGGKTEAFF. Together with reference TRBV28 and TRBJ1-1, the CDR3 gives the full variable domain: DVKVTQSSRYLVKRTGEKVFLECVQDMDHENMFWYRQDPGLGLRLIYFSYDVKMKEKGDIPEGYSVSREKKERFSLILESASTNQTSMYLCASSLLGGKTEAFFGQGTRLTVV.

This chain uses TRBV10-3 with TRBJ2-5; 9 bases agree with TRBD2. Germline CDR1 and CDR2: ENHRY and SYGVKD. The CDR3 runs to 17 residues. V lost 0 bases and J lost 5; bases outside the gene matches: 10. As DNA, the CDR3 is TGTGCCATCAGTGAGTCGAAGCCGCGGGAGGGCCATGAGACCCAGTACTTC. It codes for CAISESKPREGHETQYF.

V is TRBV6-5 and J is TRBJ2-7; TRBD1 aligns across 10 bases. The CDR3 is made up of 15 amino acids. Germline CDR1 is MNHEY and CDR2 is SVGAGI. J gave up 5 bases and V 5 bases, and 9 bases lay outside the gene matches. The CDR3 here is CASSTTGTGVNEQYF. The CDR3 DNA reads as TGTGCCAGCAGTACCACGGGGACAGGGGTGAACGAGCAGTACTTC.